These 16 T cell receptor beta chains were sequenced from one sample in a study of T cell responses to AZD1222 COVID-19 vaccine. Assay: immunoSEQ multiplex PCR; the TCRdb copy retains only in-frame clones and omits some. Of 100,000 or so clones detected, around 87% appear once; the ten largest clones hold 4% to 5%. The input for sequencing was peripheral blood, taken on day 0 of MenACWY control vaccination. The source is an adult in good health.

The chain uses TRBV2 and TRBJ1-1, with no clear D. V was cut by 8 bases and J by 3 bases, with 16 bases left in between. This CDR3 is 14 amino acids long. The germline gives CDR1 SNHLY, CDR2 FYNNEI. The CDR3 coding sequence is TGTGCCAGCGCGGACCCTCCTGGGGACACTGAAGCTTTCTTT. As protein: CASADPPGDTEAFF.

This chain joins TRBV28 and TRBJ2-2, with D perhaps being TRBD1 or TRBD2 (5 bases each). This CDR3 contains 14 residues. V was shortened by 6 bases and J by 7 bases, with 15 bases between the two germline ends. Germline CDR1 reads MDHEN; CDR2 reads SYDVKM. CDR3 in DNA: TGTGCCAGCAGGCGTTGGGACCTAAACGGGGAGCTGTTTTTT. It is translated as CASRRWDLNGELFF.

The chain combines TRBV29-1 with TRBJ1-2; D remains unclear. CDR3 length equals 11 residues. The germline CDR1 and CDR2 sequences are SQVTM and ANQGSEA. With 7 bases removed from V and 8 bases from J, the gap between germline ends came to 14 bases. The CDR3 region has the DNA TGCAGCGCAGACAAGGCGGGCGGCTACACCTTC. Protein sequence: CSADKAGGYTF.

The CDR3 sequence is CASSLGWKRGPDYNEQFF. In DNA, the CDR3 is TGTGCCAGCAGCTTAGGTTGGAAACGGGGACCCGACTACAATGAGCAGTTCTTC. The chain employs TRBV7-2 and TRBJ2-1; either TRBD1 or TRBD2 may supply D (5 bases each). V lost 1 base and J 3 bases, leaving 19 bases between the germline ends. Germline V CDR1 and CDR2: SGHTA, FQGNSA. The CDR3 contains 18 residues.

The chain joins TRBV3-1 (or the pseudogene TRBV3-2) to TRBJ1-2; a possible D gene is TRBD1 (5 bases). The CDR3 length is 14 residues. The germline V gene has CDR1 LGHDT and CDR2 YNNKEL (reference sequence). V was pared by 3 bases and J by 4 bases, with 12 bases between. The CDR3 loop is CASSQKYGTYGYTF. DNA for the CDR3: TGTGCCAGCAGCCAGAAGTACGGGACCTATGGCTACACCTTC.

V is TRBV5-4 and J is TRBJ2-2; D unresolved. Germline values: CDR1 SGHNT, CDR2 YYREEE (reference sequence). This CDR3 has 12 amino acids. Between the trimmed V and J ends, which lost 2 bases and 7 bases, there was a span of 6 bases. CDR3 nucleotides: TGTGCCAGCAGCTTAGATAGCGGGGAGCTGTTTTTT. Translation: CASSLDSGELFF.

The genes are TRBV7-9 and TRBJ1-5; D remains ambiguous. CDR3 length equals 12 residues. V gave up 5 bases and J gave up 9 bases, with 11 bases separating them. Germline lookup yields CDR1 SEHNR and CDR2 FQNEAQ (reference sequence). The CDR3 nucleotides are TGTGCCAGCAGCCTGGACCCCGGGCCCCAGCATTTT. Its protein product is CASSLDPGPQHF.

The genes are TRBV21-1 and TRBJ2-1; the table's D call, TRBD2, has no DNA check behind it. TRBV21-1 is shown as a pseudogene. There are 16 residues in the CDR3. The CDR3: CASSNLQRDSDDEQFF. CDR3 nucleotide sequence: TGTGCCAGCAGCAATTTACAGAGGGACTCCGACGATGAGCAGTTCTTC.

The V gene is TRBV28, the J gene TRBJ1-4; D possibly corresponds to TRBD1 (5 bases). With 4 bases removed from V and 5 bases from J, the gap between germline ends came to 20 bases. Germline CDR1 reads MDHEN; CDR2 reads SYDVKM. CDR3 length: 17 amino acids. DNA of the CDR3: TGTGCCAGCAGTTACTCCTCCTTTGGGACGTGGAATGAAAAACTGTTTTTT. Translation gives CASSYSSFGTWNEKLFF.

The rearrangement uses TRBV18 and TRBJ2-1; 11 bases are a match to TRBD2. V shed 0 bases, J shed 6 bases, and the junction held 7 bases outside the gene matches. Germline CDR1 KGHSH, CDR2 LQKENI. The CDR3 covers 17 residues. CDR3 bases: TGTGCCAGCTCACCACCGGGCACTAGCGGGGGTGGCAATGAGCAGTTCTTC. Protein product: CASSPPGTSGGGNEQFF.

The chain is built from TRBV4-2 and TRBJ2-6; no firm D call. The CDR3 is 14 amino acids. The V gene lost 1 base and the J gene lost 2 bases, with 3 bases spanning the gap. The V gene's germline CDR1 is LGHNA and CDR2 YNFKEQ. The CDR3: CASSQVPGANVLTF. In DNA, the CDR3 is TGTGCCAGCAGCCAAGTTCCTGGGGCCAACGTCCTGACTTTC.

This clone is a singleton in its sample. The chain combines TRBV7-2 with TRBJ1-1, with 8 bases lining up with TRBD1. With 1 base clipped from V and 1 base from J, the junction kept 5 bases outside the gene matches. The CDR3 spans 16 residues. The germline V gene encodes CDR1 SGHTA and CDR2 FQGNSA. CDR3 residues: CASSLGQGITNTEAFF. In nucleotides, the CDR3 is TGTGCCAGCAGCTTAGGACAGGGGATTACGAACACTGAAGCTTTCTTT.

This clone was seen a handful of times. The rearrangement uses TRBV27 and TRBJ2-7; D is perhaps TRBD1 or TRBD2 (10 bases each). Germline lookup yields CDR1 MNHEY and CDR2 SMNVEV (reference sequence). The V end lost 5 bases, the J end lost 2 bases, and 19 bases lay between the germline ends. This CDR3 contains 16 residues. The CDR3 here is CASSQRGGTGAYEQYF. The CDR3 nucleotides read TGTGCCAGCAGTCAGCGGGGGGGGACAGGGGCCTACGAGCAGTACTTC.

This clone occurred once. The V gene is TRBV19, the J gene TRBJ1-5; 9 bases are a match to TRBD1. CDR3 length equals 15 residues. Germline V gives CDR1 LNHDA, CDR2 SQIVND (reference sequence). V was pared by 0 bases and J by 6 bases, with 3 bases of the junction left unmatched. The CDR3 coding sequence is TGTGCCAGTAGTATAGAGGGACAGGGTGGTCAGCCCCAGCATTTT. It codes for CASSIEGQGGQPQHF.

The chain is built from TRBV5-5 and TRBJ1-6, with D possibly matching TRBD1 (6 bases). The germline CDR1 and CDR2 sequences are SGHKS and YYEKEE (reference sequence). This CDR3 comprises 15 residues. V dropped 4 bases and J dropped 9 bases, with 17 bases sitting between them. The CDR3 coding sequence is TGTGCCAGCAGCCGGAATCAGGGGTCGGGTTCACCCCTCCACTTT. Its translation: CASSRNQGSGSPLHF.

Only one count was recorded for this clone. The V gene is TRBV28, the J gene TRBJ2-1, with a tentative D call TRBD1 (5 bases). Trimming removed 5 bases at V and 9 bases at J, with 20 bases between. CDR1 is MDHEN, CDR2 SYDVKM, per germline. This CDR3 has 15 amino acids. DNA for the CDR3: TGTGCCAGCAGTCCTCACCTTGGGGTGGGGCGTGAGCAGTTCTTC. Amino acid sequence: CASSPHLGVGREQFF.